The 12 T cell receptor beta chains below all came from one sample that was sequenced in a study of radiotherapy plus CTLA-4 blockade in lung cancer. Sequencing was performed with immunoSEQ multiplex PCR; in TCRdb, only in-frame clones are kept and a portion is missing. The table has tens of thousands of clones, about 72% seen once. Sequencing was performed on peripheral blood, taken from a patient treated with radiotherapy plus ipilimumab. These receptors all come from a human donor with non-small cell lung cancer who had a complete response to radiotherapy plus ipilimumab.

CDR3 loop: CASSTNPGMETQYF. The CDR3 DNA reads as TGTGCCAGCAGCACTAATCCAGGGATGGAGACCCAGTACTTC. The V gene is TRBV9, the J gene TRBJ2-5; perhaps TRBD1 as D (5 bases). This CDR3 spans 14 amino acids. Germline V gene sequence: CDR1 SGDLS, CDR2 YYNGEE. The V end was cut by 4 bases, the J end by 5 bases, with 15 bases between.

V gene TRBV6-5 combines with J gene TRBJ2-2, with 11 positions matching TRBD2. This CDR3 has 15 residues. V was clipped by 8 bases and J by 5 bases; unmatched bases: 7. Germline V lookup: CDR1 MNHEY, CDR2 SVGAGI. This CDR3 is CASCLAGGRTGELFF. The CDR3 DNA reads TGTGCCAGCTGCCTAGCGGGGGGAAGAACCGGGGAGCTGTTTTTT.

This chain links TRBV10-3 with TRBJ1-2, with D hard to call. The CDR3 is made up of 13 amino acids. Trimming pared 6 bases from V and 0 bases from J, leaving 8 bases between. From germline, CDR1 is ENHRY and CDR2 SYGVKD. The CDR3 nucleotides are TGTGCCATCAGGGATACAGCTAACTATGGCTACACCTTC. Amino acids: CAIRDTANYGYTF.

The genes are TRBV2 and TRBJ2-1, with D possibly TRBD1 on 6 matching bases. This CDR3 region has 12 residues. From germline, CDR1 is SNHLY and CDR2 FYNNEI. V dropped 5 bases and J dropped 14 bases, with 16 bases sitting between them. Here the CDR3 reads CASSKTGLLEFF. In DNA form, the CDR3 reads TGTGCCAGCAGTAAAACAGGGTTACTGGAGTTCTTC. Complete variable domain (other parts from reference TRBV2 and TRBJ2-1): EPEVTQTPSHQVTQMGQEVILRCVPISNHLYFYWYRQILGQKVEFLVSFYNNEISEKSEIFDDQFSVERPDGSNFTLKIRSTKLEDSAMYFCASSKTGLLEFFGPGTRLTVL.

The chain links TRBV5-1 to TRBJ2-3; D possibly corresponds to TRBD2 (5 bases). V lost 0 bases and J lost 3, with 5 bases in between. The CDR3 runs to 13 residues. The V gene's germline CDR1 is SGHRS and CDR2 YFSETQ. The CDR3 protein is CASSLAGTDTQYF. The DNA for the CDR3 is TGCGCCAGCAGCTTGGCGGGGACAGATACGCAGTATTTT.

This clone was detected once. Here the CDR3 reads CASSGGGPGNIQYF. DNA for the CDR3: TGTGCCAGCAGTGGGGGGGGGCCTGGAAACATTCAGTACTTC. The chain carries TRBV6-5 and TRBJ2-4; D may be TRBD2 (7 bases). V dropped 5 bases and J dropped 6 bases, with 14 bases sitting between them. The CDR3 has 14 residues. CDR1 and CDR2 (germline): MNHEY, SVGAGI.

The chain carries TRBV4-1 and TRBJ2-5, with D hard to call. CDR3 length: 14 residues. Germline V lookup: CDR1 MGHRA, CDR2 YSYEKL. The germline V and J ends were trimmed by 0 bases and 5 bases, with 10 bases remaining between them. The CDR3 DNA is TGCGCCAGCAGCCAAGATGTAAGGATGGAGACCCAGTACTTC. It translates to CASSQDVRMETQYF.

This clone was seen once. The gene calls are TRBV7-2 and TRBJ2-3; 11 bases fit TRBD2. The CDR3 has 16 amino acids. Germline-derived CDR1 and CDR2 are SGHTA and FQGNSA. The ends lost 4 bases at V and 3 bases at J; junction bases unmatched: 6. The CDR3 bases are TGTGCCAGCAGCTCACCGACTAGCGGGGAAACAGATACGCAGTATTTT. Protein: CASSSPTSGETDTQYF. Based on the CDR3 plus reference TRBV7-2 and TRBJ2-3, the full variable domain is GAGVSQSPSNKVTEKGKDVELRCDPISGHTALYWYRQSLGQGLEFLIYFQGNSAPDKSGLPSDRFSAERTGGSVSTLTIQRTQQEDSAVYLCASSSPTSGETDTQYFGPGTRLTVL.

The chain links TRBV5-4 to TRBJ2-7; 10 nucleotides agree with TRBD1. J was trimmed by 3 bases and V by 5 bases; bases with no gene match: 8. This CDR3 spans 15 amino acids. Germline V gene data show CDR1 as SGHNT and CDR2 as YYREEE (reference sequence). The CDR3 DNA sequence: TGTGCCAGCAGGGCCGGGACAGGGGACCTCTACGAGCAGTACTTC. Amino acid sequence: CASRAGTGDLYEQYF.

The rearrangement uses TRBV6-6 and TRBJ1-5, with 7 positions matching TRBD1. Trimming cost V 7 bases and J 1 base; bases outside gene matches: 7. Germline-derived CDR1 and CDR2 are MNHNY and SVGAGI (reference sequence). This CDR3 is 15 amino acids long. The CDR3 nucleotides are TGTGCCAGCATCCACAGGGGAGGAAGCAATCAGCCCCAGCATTTT. It translates to CASIHRGGSNQPQHF.

This clone was counted a single time. The chain is built from TRBV5-6 and TRBJ2-3; D perhaps matches TRBD2 (5 bases). The CDR3 sequence is 14 residues long. Trimming removed 4 bases from V and 4 bases from J, with 13 bases in between. Germline V lookup: CDR1 SGHDT, CDR2 YYEEEE. This CDR3 is CASSRGSGADTQYF. In nucleotides, the CDR3 is TGTGCCAGCAGCCGCGGGTCTGGGGCAGATACGCAGTATTTT. The complete variable domain, with remaining parts taken from reference TRBV5-6 and TRBJ2-3, reads DAGVTQSPTHLIKTRGQQVTLRCSPKSGHDTVSWYQQALGQGPQFIFQYYEEEERQRGNFPDRFSGHQFPNYSSELNVNALLLGDSALYLCASSRGSGADTQYFGPGTRLTVL.

Within the sample, this clone is medium-sized. The V call is TRBV5-1, the J call TRBJ1-2; D unclear. V was clipped by 0 bases and J by 6 bases, with 18 bases between them. From germline, CDR1 is SGHRS and CDR2 YFSETQ. CDR3 length equals 16 residues. The CDR3 DNA follows: TGCGCCAGCAGCTTGGCCTCAGGAGGTATGGGAAATGGCTACACCTTC. It translates to CASSLASGGMGNGYTF.